These T cell receptor beta chains were read from a single sample in a study of T cell changes during pregnancy in multiple sclerosis. Assay: immunoSEQ multiplex PCR; the TCRdb copy retains only in-frame clones and omits some. In the table there are tens of thousands of clones, 93% of which are singletons. The input for sequencing was peripheral blood, taken in the second trimester of pregnancy. The receptors stem from a female donor with multiple sclerosis, enrolled in a pregnancy study. CDR3s include the opening cysteine and the closing phenylalanine or tryptophan. D genes are given only for firm matches. Size is omitted from some rows. Given values are once, few, many or a class for expanded clones.

V gene	D gene	clone size	J gene	CDR3 DNA	CDR3 protein
TRBV14	-	-	TRBJ2-1	TGTGCCAGCAGCCAAGTATCTGCGTACAATGAGCAGTTCTTC	CASSQVSAYNEQFF
TRBV27	TRBD1	-	TRBJ2-5	TGTGCCAGCAGTTCGGGACAGGGGTACCATGGGACCCAGTACTTC	CASSSGQGYHGTQYF
TRBV7-9	TRBD2	-	TRBJ2-1	TGTGCCAGCAGCCCCCGGACTAGCGGGGGTAGCTCCTACAATGAGCAGTTCTTC	CASSPRTSGGSSYNEQFF
TRBV2	TRBD1	-	TRBJ2-2	TGTGCCAGCCAAGGGACAGCGAACACCGGGGAGCTGTTTTTT	CASQGTANTGELFF
TRBV14	TRBD1	-	TRBJ1-2	TGTGCCAGCAGCCAAGATGGACAGGAAAGGGGTGGCTACACCTTC	CASSQDGQERGGYTF
TRBV7-9	TRBD2	few	TRBJ2-7	TGTGCCAGCAGCGATAGCGGGGGGCCCTACGAGCAGTACTTC	CASSDSGGPYEQYF
TRBV5-1	-	-	TRBJ1-3	TGCGCCAGCAGCCCAGGACAGTCAGGAGGCACCATATATTTT	CASSPGQSGGTIYF
TRBV7-2	TRBD2	-	TRBJ2-1	TGTGCCAGCATCAACCGTGGCAGCGGGGGCGGCCATGAGCAGTTCTTC	CASINRGSGGGHEQFF
TRBV14	TRBD1	-	TRBJ2-1	TGTGCCAGCAGCCAAGCGCGGAGACCGGGACAGGGGTTGTTATCCTACAATGAGCAGTTCTTC	CASSQARRPGQGLLSYNEQFF
TRBV6-5	-	once	TRBJ1-1	TGTGCCAGCAGTTACAGGGGGAGCACTGAAGCTTTCTTT	CASSYRGSTEAFF
TRBV7-6	TRBD1	-	TRBJ1-6	TGTGCCAGCAGGCCTGACAGGGGTAGTAATTCACCCCTCCACTTT	CASRPDRGSNSPLHF
TRBV9	-	-	TRBJ1-2	TGTGCCAGCAGCGTTGTGGGTGGAGGCTATGGCTACACCTTC	CASSVVGGGYGYTF
TRBV19	-	-	TRBJ1-2	TGTGCCAGTGACGGGGGCTACACCTTC	CASDGGYTF
TRBV4-1	TRBD1	-	TRBJ1-5	TGCGCCAGCAGCCAAGAGATTCCGGGACAGGGGCATCAGCCCCAGCATTTT	CASSQEIPGQGHQPQHF
TRBV28	-	-	TRBJ2-4	TGTGCCAGCAGTTGGATGAAGGGGGCCAAAAACATTCAGTACTTC	CASSWMKGAKNIQYF
TRBV11-2	-	-	TRBJ1-6	TGTGCCAGCAGCTTAGTCCCGGATTCACCCCTCCACTTT	CASSLVPDSPLHF
TRBV6-1	TRBD1	-	TRBJ1-6	TGTGCCAGCAGTGAATGGACAGGGAGCTCCTATAATTCACCCCTCCACTTT	CASSEWTGSSYNSPLHF
TRBV4-1	TRBD2	-	TRBJ2-1	TGCGCCAGCAGCCAAGATCCCGGGACTAGCGGGGGGAGCTCCTACAATGAGCAGTTCTTC	CASSQDPGTSGGSSYNEQFF
TRBV2	TRBD1	-	TRBJ2-2	TGTGCCAGCAGTGGAACGACAGGGGCCGGGGAGCTGTTTTTT	CASSGTTGAGELFF
TRBV18	TRBD1	-	TRBJ2-1	TGTGCCAGCTCACAGCTATTGGACAGGGGGCAAAGGTCCTACAATGAGCAGTTCTTC	CASSQLLDRGQRSYNEQFF
TRBV6-5	TRBD2	-	TRBJ2-3	TGTGCCAGCAGCCACGGGGGGGGAATGACAGATACGCAGTATTTT	CASSHGGGMTDTQYF
TRBV5-4	-	-	TRBJ1-2	TGTGCCAGCAGCATAGACAATAACTATGGCTACACCTTC	CASSIDNNYGYTF
TRBV5-1	-	-	TRBJ1-5	TGCGCCAGCAGCAAAACAGGGATCGGTCAGCCCCAGCATTTT	CASSKTGIGQPQHF
TRBV5-6	-	-	TRBJ2-3	TGTGCCAGCAGCCTGAAGGGGGGGGATATCACAGATACGCAGTATTTT	CASSLKGGDITDTQYF
TRBV5-4	-	-	TRBJ2-3	TGTGCCAGCAGCTCTAGCACAGATACGCAGTATTTT	CASSSSTDTQYF
TRBV7-8	-	once	TRBJ1-1	TGTGCCAGCAGCCTCTTTGGTAGCACTGAAGCTTTCTTT	CASSLFGSTEAFF
TRBV4-1	TRBD1	-	TRBJ1-4	TGCGCCAGCAGCCAACGGACAGGGAGGTGGGCTAATGAAAAACTGTTTTTT	CASSQRTGRWANEKLFF
TRBV12-5	TRBD1	-	TRBJ1-2	TGTGCTAGTGGTACGAACACCCCTCAGGGGGAGGTCGCTAACTATGGCTACACCTTC	CASGTNTPQGEVANYGYTF
TRBV9	TRBD2	-	TRBJ2-1	TGTGCCAGCAGCGTAGGTGGCGGGGGGAGAGACAATGAGCAGTTCTTC	CASSVGGGGRDNEQFF
TRBV2	-	-	TRBJ1-2	TGTGCCAGCAGTGAAACAGTTGCCGCTAACTATGGCTACACCTTC	CASSETVAANYGYTF
TRBV7-9	TRBD1	-	TRBJ2-7	TGTGCCAGCAGCCAAACCGGGGGACAGGGCGGACCCCACGAGCAGTACTTC	CASSQTGGQGGPHEQYF
TRBV5-5	-	-	TRBJ1-5	TGTGCCAGCAGCTTGGCAGGGCCAGACCAGCCCCAGCATTTT	CASSLAGPDQPQHF
TRBV7-6	TRBD2	-	TRBJ2-1	TGTGCCAGCAGCCAGAGACTAGCGGGGGATAATGAGCAGTTCTTC	CASSQRLAGDNEQFF
TRBV5-1	TRBD1	-	TRBJ1-5	TGCGCCAGCAGCGAAGGGACAGGGTATAGTCAGCCCCAGCATTTT	CASSEGTGYSQPQHF
TRBV6-1	TRBD2	-	TRBJ2-1	TGTGCCAGCACCCGACTAGCGGGGGGGCGTGATGAGCAGTTCTTC	CASTRLAGGRDEQFF
TRBV5-1	TRBD2	-	TRBJ2-1	TGCGCCAGCAGCTTTTCCCCGGGGGGGATCAATGAGCAGTTCTTC	CASSFSPGGINEQFF